This T cell receptor (beta chain) came from a study of CD8+CD57+ T cells in acquired aplastic anemia listed by TCRdb under 2018. For the wider study: Extracted DNA from sorted CD4+ and CD8+ cells averaged around 3.3 ug, ranging from about 0.19 to 30 ug. An average of roughly 10 million reads for CD4+ cells and 11.0 million reads for CD8+ cells was obtained from healthy donor samples. General conclusions and limits of the study: About 29 CD8+ CDR3 sequences were found to be shared between patients and controls, but these sequences appeared to be highly expressed in patients and within the immunodominant clones of the patients. Patients and healthy controls showed no significant difference in CD8+ Simpson's diversity (P=0.060).

V loses 6 bases, J loses 4 bases, and the germline ends lie 12 bases apart. From its cysteine to its phenylalanine, the CDR3 spans 13 amino acids. The kept DNA is CDR3 alone, 39 bases in frame from the first base. CDR1 and CDR2 (MNHNS, SASEGT) derive from the germline V gene. Genomic DNA served as template for TCR beta VDJ combination and CDR3 sequence profiling. An Illumina HiSeq 2000 was the platform used for TCR repertoire sequencing. The study's own analysis went as follows. TRBV/TRBJ rearrangement plots, CDR3 size and DJ length profiles, and Simpson's diversity index were used to assess repertoires. The most abundant DNA sequence in the deep sequencing data was defined as the immunodominant clone. CDR3 amino acid sequences were checked for sharing between subjects and were compared against published repertoires and the VDJdb database. TCRdb took the public reads, trimmed them with fastp at Q25, ran MiXCR for clone calling and kept in-frame beta chains. Each CDR3 protein gets just one entry, which takes the most common genes and DNA from the rows behind it. TCRdb's processing, not the study's, gives the V and J calls here. A total of roughly 180,000 distinct CDR3 sequences appear in this sample, approximately 45% of them only once. 2.5% to 3.5% of the sample goes to the ten largest clones.

This clonotype was seen ten or more times. It lacks a known antigen. One base away there is no much larger clone; base qualities are not given. In the study, sorted CD4+ and CD8+ blood T cells from patients with severe aplastic anemia and from healthy subjects underwent deep sequencing of TCR repertoires. Ficoll-Paque density gradient centrifugation was used to isolate peripheral blood mononuclear cells. CD4+ and CD8+ T cells were sorted by FACS or magnetic beads before DNA extraction. The sequence came from a human donor in good health. This chain joins TRBV6-1 to TRBJ1-1; the D gene is not confidently resolved. What was sequenced was sorted CD4+, CD8+, or CD8+CD57+ T cells (not recorded which) from PBMCs. The DNA is as follows: TGTGCCAGCAGCCAAGCATTCGCCACTGAAGCTTTCTTT. Translation gives CASSQAFATEAFF.